What follows is one T cell receptor (beta chain) and its context. The data belong to a study of blood T cell repertoires in COVID-19. The repertoire was sequenced with immunoSEQ multiplex PCR; TCRdb's copy has only in-frame clones and lacks some. In the table there are about 200,000 clones, more than 70% of which are singletons. Looked up from germline, CDR1 is LGHDT and CDR2 is YNNKEL (reference sequence). The junction had 5 bases not matched to a gene; V was cut back by 1 base and J by 6 bases. The CDR3 extends over 15 amino acids. This chain connects TRBV3-1 (or the pseudogene TRBV3-2) to TRBJ2-2, with 7 bases lining up with TRBD2. This TCR was recovered from a man in his late teens or twenties with active or convalescent COVID-19. Sample: peripheral blood. The CDR3 is CASSQVRGSPGELFF. The CDR3 nucleotides are TGTGCCAGCAGCCAAGTGCGCGGGAGCCCCGGGGAGCTGTTTTTT.